These T cell receptor beta chains were read from a single sample in a study of brain T cells in children with intractable seizures. Clones were sequenced by immunoSEQ multiplex PCR, and TCRdb holds only the in-frame ones, with some missing. Of around 80,000 clones detected, approximately 89% appear once; the ten largest clones hold 20% to 25%. The sequencing here drew on peripheral blood, taken at surgery. These receptors all come from a girl aged 2-10 years with Rasmussen encephalitis and intractable seizures. The CDR3 runs from the conserved cysteine through the conserved F or W. D genes are given only for firm matches. Expanded clones get a size class; other rows say once, few or many, or leave the size out.

>-|TRBV7-9|TRBJ1-4|-
TGTGCCAGCAGCCAGCAAGGGGGGACACGAGAAAAACTGTTTTTT
CASSQQGGTREKLFF
>TRBD1|TRBV24-1|TRBJ1-2|-
TGTGCCACCAGTCTCGCGACAGGGGAAGGCTACACCTTC
CATSLATGEGYTF
>-|TRBV19|TRBJ1-2|-
TGTGCCAGTAGTCTAGGCAGTCTCAGCGGGGACTATGGCTACACCTTC
CASSLGSLSGDYGYTF
>-|TRBV12-3/TRBV12-4|TRBJ1-1|-
TGTGCCAGCAGTTTGAGGGGAGGCACTGAAGCTTTCTTT
CASSLRGGTEAFF
>TRBD2|TRBV7-3|TRBJ2-7|-
TGTGCCAGCAGCCCCAGCGGGAGTTTTAGCGAGCAGTACTTC
CASSPSGSFSEQYF
>-|TRBV7-2|TRBJ2-5|-
TGTGCCAGCAGCCCCACAGGGTTCCAAGAGACCCAGTACTTC
CASSPTGFQETQYF
>TRBD1|TRBV5-6|TRBJ1-2|-
TGTGCCAGCAGCTCCCGGGACAGCCCCTCTAACTATGGCTACACCTTC
CASSSRDSPSNYGYTF
>TRBD1|TRBV11-2|TRBJ2-7|-
TGTGCCAGCAGCGGGCGACAGGGTAGTGACGAGCAGTACTTC
CASSGRQGSDEQYF
>TRBD1|TRBV2|TRBJ2-7|-
TGTGCCAGCGGCGCCCGACAGGGTTCCTTCTACGAGCAGTACTTC
CASGARQGSFYEQYF
>-|TRBV11-2|TRBJ2-7|once
TGTGCCAGCAGCAAACTTGGCAGGGACACCTACGAGCAGTACTTC
CASSKLGRDTYEQYF
>TRBD1|TRBV11-2|TRBJ1-5|-
TGTGCCAGCAGCCGGGACAGGGTGGGACAGCCCCAGCATTTT
CASSRDRVGQPQHF
>-|TRBV30|TRBJ2-2|-
TGTGTGTCGCAGCAACGGAACACCGGGGAGCTGTTTTTT
CVSQQRNTGELFF
>-|TRBV27|TRBJ2-3|-
TGTGCCAGCAGTTTATCCAGGGGCGGAGATACGCAGTATTTT
CASSLSRGGDTQYF
>TRBD2|TRBV29-1|TRBJ2-5|-
TGCAGCGTTGAAGAGGCGGTAGCGGGAGGGACCCAGTACTTC
CSVEEAVAGGTQYF
>TRBD1|TRBV3-1/TRBV3-2|TRBJ1-2|-
TGTGCCAGCAGTCCTACAGGGGGCGCGCATGGCTACACCTTC
CASSPTGGAHGYTF
>-|TRBV16|TRBJ1-1|-
TGTGCCAGCAGCCAATCTCGTCGGGGCGCTGAAGCTTTCTTT
CASSQSRRGAEAFF
>-|TRBV5-4|TRBJ1-1|-
TGTGCCAGCAGCTTGGATCGCACTGAAGCTTTCTTT
CASSLDRTEAFF
>TRBD1|TRBV5-6|TRBJ1-5|-
TGTGCCAGCAGCGTGACAGGGAATCAGCCCCAGCATTTT
CASSVTGNQPQHF
>-|TRBV5-5|TRBJ2-7|-
TGTGCCAGCAGCTTGGCCGGGACGGGGACCTCCTACGAGCAGTACTTC
CASSLAGTGTSYEQYF
>TRBD1|TRBV6-5|TRBJ1-2|-
TGTGCCAGCACTAAGAGAACTGGACAGGGGGAAATCTACACCTTC
CASTKRTGQGEIYTF
>TRBD1|TRBV18|TRBJ1-6|-
TGTGCCAGCTCACCTTCAGGGGGTCGCTATAATTCACCCCTCCACTTT
CASSPSGGRYNSPLHF
>TRBD2|TRBV7-9|TRBJ2-1|-
TGTGCCAGCAGTTACCTATCCGGGACTAGCGGATACAATGAGCAGTTCTTC
CASSYLSGTSGYNEQFF
>TRBD2|TRBV7-2|TRBJ2-3|once
TGTGCCAGCAGCTCCCCGGGACTAGATCCCACAGATACGCAGTATTTT
CASSSPGLDPTDTQYF
>-|TRBV30|TRBJ1-2|-
TGTGCCTGGAGTTCACCCGGGCGAGGGCCACTAGGCTATGGCTACACCTTC
CAWSSPGRGPLGYGYTF
>-|TRBV7-9|TRBJ2-1|-
TGTGCCAGCATCCCTGGGCCAGGGTACAATGAGCAGTTCTTC
CASIPGPGYNEQFF
>-|TRBV19|TRBJ1-5|few
TGTGCCAGTAGTGAGCCCGCCAGGCAGCCCCAGCATTTT
CASSEPARQPQHF
>TRBD2|TRBV11-2|TRBJ2-1|-
TGTGCCAGCAGCTTAAGGCTAGCGGACAATGAGCAGTTCTTC
CASSLRLADNEQFF
>-|TRBV12-5|TRBJ2-1|-
TGTGCTAGTGCAAAAGCAGGAGACAATGAGCAGTTCTTC
CASAKAGDNEQFF
>-|TRBV4-2|TRBJ1-2|-
TGTGCCAGCAGCCAAGATCGCGCAACCACTAACTATGGCTACACCTTC
CASSQDRATTNYGYTF
>-|TRBV11-3|TRBJ2-1|-
TGTGCCAGCAGCACCCAGGGTAATACCTACAATGAGCAGTTCTTC
CASSTQGNTYNEQFF
>TRBD2|TRBV9|TRBJ2-1|-
TGTGCCAGCAGCTCTAGCGGGAGGGACAATGAGCAGTTCTTC
CASSSSGRDNEQFF
>TRBD2|TRBV3-1/TRBV3-2|TRBJ2-3|-
TGTGCCAGCAGCCCCGGGAGGGGCATCACAGATACGCAGTATTTT
CASSPGRGITDTQYF
>TRBD2|TRBV24-1|TRBJ2-5|-
TGTGCCACCAGTGGGAGAGCACTAGCGGGAGGTCTCGGGGAGACCCAGTACTTC
CATSGRALAGGLGETQYF
>TRBD1|TRBV7-9|TRBJ1-4|-
TGTGCCAGCAGCTTAGTCAGCAGGGGGAGTGAAAAACTGTTTTTT
CASSLVSRGSEKLFF
>-|TRBV11-2|TRBJ1-2|-
TGTGCCAGCAGCTTAGGACAGCCATATGGCTACACCTTC
CASSLGQPYGYTF
>-|TRBV9|TRBJ1-1|-
TGTGCCAGCAGCGTAGAGGGGCACACTGAAGCTTTCTTT
CASSVEGHTEAFF
>-|TRBV5-1|TRBJ2-1|-
TGCGCCAGCAGCGGGGGACTCGGGGGCAATGAGCAGTTCTTC
CASSGGLGGNEQFF
>TRBD2|TRBV30|TRBJ2-7|-
TGTGCCGCTCAGCGGGAGTACGAGCAGTACTTC
CAAQREYEQYF
>TRBD1|TRBV24-1|TRBJ2-1|-
TGTGCCACCAGTGATTCCGGGACAGGGACTAAGCAGTTCTTC
CATSDSGTGTKQFF
>TRBD1|TRBV27|TRBJ1-1|-
TGTGCCAGCAGTCCAGGGGGCACTGAAGCTTTCTTT
CASSPGGTEAFF
>-|TRBV5-1|TRBJ2-6|-
TGCGCCAGCAGCTTGGCTGGGGCCAACGTCCTGACTTTC
CASSLAGANVLTF
>-|TRBV11-3|TRBJ1-2|-
TGTGCCAGCAGCTTGTTCGGGGGGTCCGGCTACACCTTC
CASSLFGGSGYTF
>TRBD2|TRBV11-2|TRBJ2-3|once
TGTGCCAGCAGCTTAGACGGGGGGACCGGAGATACGCAGTATTTT
CASSLDGGTGDTQYF
>TRBD2|TRBV6-5|TRBJ2-7|-
TGTGCCAGCAGTCGGGGGGACGAGCAGTACTTC
CASSRGDEQYF
>-|TRBV27|TRBJ2-1|-
TGTGCCAGCAGCTTTCAGAGGGGGGTTTATGGGGTTGAGCAGTTCTTC
CASSFQRGVYGVEQFF
>-|TRBV5-1|TRBJ2-7|-
TGCGCCAGCTCCATGGGGGGCGATTCCTACGAGCAGTACTTC
CASSMGGDSYEQYF
>TRBD1|TRBV7-2|TRBJ1-2|-
TGTGCCAGCAGCACCACAGGGGGAGCCTATGGCTACACCTTC
CASSTTGGAYGYTF
>-|TRBV19|TRBJ2-3|-
TGTGCCAGTAGTATCGGAGGAACAGATACGCAGTATTTT
CASSIGGTDTQYF
>-|TRBV7-2|TRBJ2-3|-
TGTGCCAGCAGCTTAGGGGGGTGGAGCACAGATACGCAGTATTTT
CASSLGGWSTDTQYF
>-|TRBV20-1|TRBJ2-7|-
TGCAGTGCTAGAGTTATTTACGAGCAGTACTTC
CSARVIYEQYF
>-|TRBV9|TRBJ2-1|-
TGTGCCAGCAGCGTTGGCCTCGAGGCGTACAATGAGCAGTTCTTC
CASSVGLEAYNEQFF
>TRBD1|TRBV30|TRBJ1-2|-
TGTGCCTGGAAGGCGCACAGGGGGGCGGGTGGCTACACCTTC
CAWKAHRGAGGYTF
>-|TRBV7-9|TRBJ1-2|-
TGTGCCAGCAGCTTTACGGGACACGGCTACACCTTC
CASSFTGHGYTF
>TRBD1|TRBV7-9|TRBJ1-5|-
TGTGCCAGCAGCGCAGACAGGGGCAATCAGCCCCAGCATTTT
CASSADRGNQPQHF